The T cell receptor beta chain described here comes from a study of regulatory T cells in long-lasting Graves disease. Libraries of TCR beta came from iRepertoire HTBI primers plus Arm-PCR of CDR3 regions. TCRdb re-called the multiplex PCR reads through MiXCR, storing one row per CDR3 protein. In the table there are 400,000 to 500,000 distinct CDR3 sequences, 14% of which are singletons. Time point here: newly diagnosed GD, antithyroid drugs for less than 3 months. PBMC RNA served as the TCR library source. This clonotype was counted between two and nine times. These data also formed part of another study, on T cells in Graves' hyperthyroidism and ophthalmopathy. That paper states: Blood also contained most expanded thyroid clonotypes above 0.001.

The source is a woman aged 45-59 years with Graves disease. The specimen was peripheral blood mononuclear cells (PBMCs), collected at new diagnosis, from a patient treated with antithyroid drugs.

The CDR3 protein is CSASSAGITDTQYF. DNA of the CDR3: TGCAGTGCTAGTAGTGCGGGGATCACAGATACGCAGTATTTT. This sequence joins TRBV20-1 and TRBJ2-3, with TRBD2 as a possible D gene (6 bases). The CDR3 runs to 14 residues. The ends were cut back, 3 bases at V and 2 bases at J, with 12 bases in the middle. Germline CDR1 is DFQATT and CDR2 is SNEGSKA (reference sequence).